The rows below give T cell receptor beta chains drawn from one sample of a study of monozygotic twins with inflammatory bowel disease. No DNA is given; TCRdb re-called the 5' RACE reads and lists each CDR3 protein once. This repertoire comprises under 200,000 distinct CDR3 sequences; its ten largest clones make up more than 2.5%. Material for sequencing was blood. These receptors all come from a human donor with ulcerative colitis or Crohn's disease, or a healthy co-twin of an affected twin (not recorded which). Each CDR3 is given with its conserved first and last residue.

>TRBV11-3|TRBJ2-2
CASSLSTSGRALESTGELFF
>TRBV27|TRBJ2-4
CASSFGSLAKNIQYF
>TRBV16|TRBJ2-1
CASSSGAGAYNEQFF
>TRBV24-1|TRBJ1-1
CATSDFSGTGERAFF
>TRBV28|TRBJ2-7
CASSFGLAGGASYEQYF
>TRBV14|TRBJ2-7
CASSQVSRGSYEQYF
>TRBV7-9|TRBJ1-2
CASSTEAGNYGYTF
>TRBV6-5|TRBJ1-2
CASSLGSKTYGYTF
>TRBV12-3/TRBV12-4|TRBJ2-2
CASRPSGRVGTGELFF
>TRBV7-8|TRBJ2-1
CASSLGIRSGDEQFF
>TRBV11-1|TRBJ2-1
CASSLGLGLANEQFF
>TRBV12-3/TRBV12-4|TRBJ2-7
CASTRGDYEQYF
>TRBV10-3|TRBJ2-3
CAIRGGSDTQYF
>TRBV10-1|TRBJ1-6
CAILGPHNSPLHF
>TRBV4-1|TRBJ2-3
CASSSNKGDQSTDTQYF
>TRBV5-1|TRBJ1-2
CASSLRRYRGTSGYGYTF
>TRBV7-3|TRBJ2-1
CASTVGGSSYNEQFF
>TRBV12-3/TRBV12-4|TRBJ2-7
CASSLFSRGEQYF
>TRBV5-1|TRBJ1-2
CASSPLSGLNYGYTF
>TRBV7-3|TRBJ2-1
CASSLKLAGVGEQFF
>TRBV7-9|TRBJ1-2
CASSLGQTNYGYTF
>TRBV24-1|TRBJ2-1
CATSDSGLAGPYNEQFF
>TRBV9|TRBJ2-1
CASSVGRGGTLVGNEQFF
>TRBV6-1|TRBJ2-1
CASTKTGTGGINEQFF